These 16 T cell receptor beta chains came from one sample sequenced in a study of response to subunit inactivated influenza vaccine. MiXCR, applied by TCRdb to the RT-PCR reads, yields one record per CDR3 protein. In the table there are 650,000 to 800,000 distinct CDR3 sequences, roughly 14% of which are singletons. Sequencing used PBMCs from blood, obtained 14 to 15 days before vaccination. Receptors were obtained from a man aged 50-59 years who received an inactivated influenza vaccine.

CDR3 sequence reads: CASSPSSSGLGTDTQYF. In DNA form, the CDR3 reads TGTGCCAGCAGTCCGTCTTCTAGCGGGTTGGGCACAGATACGCAGTATTTT. The chain uses TRBV12-3 or TRBV12-4 and TRBJ2-3; 8 bases match TRBD2. With 5 bases clipped from V and 1 base from J, the junction kept 11 bases outside the gene matches. The CDR3 totals 17 residues.

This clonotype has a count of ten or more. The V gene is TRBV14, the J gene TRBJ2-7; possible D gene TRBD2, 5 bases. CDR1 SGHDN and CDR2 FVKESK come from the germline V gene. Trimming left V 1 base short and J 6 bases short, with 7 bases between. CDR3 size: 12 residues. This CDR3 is CASSQGSVEQYF. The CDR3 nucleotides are TGTGCCAGCAGCCAAGGTAGCGTCGAGCAGTACTTC.

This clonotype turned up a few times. CDR3 in DNA: TGTGCCAGCAGCGTAGGACGGGGAGGATCCTCCTACGAGCAGTACTTC. Translation gives CASSVGRGGSSYEQYF. V usage is TRBV9 and J usage is TRBJ2-7; a possible D gene is TRBD2 (6 bases). In germline, CDR1 is SGDLS, CDR2 YYNGEE. This CDR3 has 16 residues. The V gene lost 0 bases and the J gene lost 0 bases, with 13 bases spanning the gap.

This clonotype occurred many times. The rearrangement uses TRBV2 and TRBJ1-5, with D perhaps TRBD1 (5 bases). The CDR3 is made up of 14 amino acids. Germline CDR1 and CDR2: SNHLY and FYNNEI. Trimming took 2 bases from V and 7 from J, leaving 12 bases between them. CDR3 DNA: TGTGCCAGCAGTGAAAACGGGGCTCGGCAGCCCCAGCATTTT. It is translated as CASSENGARQPQHF.

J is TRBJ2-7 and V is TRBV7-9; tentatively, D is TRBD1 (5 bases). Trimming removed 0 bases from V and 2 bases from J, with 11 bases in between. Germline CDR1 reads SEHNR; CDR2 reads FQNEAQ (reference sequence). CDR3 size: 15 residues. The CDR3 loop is CASSLARTTTYEQYF. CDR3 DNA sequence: TGTGCCAGCAGCTTAGCCCGGACAACCACCTACGAGCAGTACTTC.

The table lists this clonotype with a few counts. CDR3 nucleotide sequence: TGTGCCAGCAGACTCCATTCGACAGGTTCCTACGAGCAGTACTTC. Translating it yields CASRLHSTGSYEQYF. The genes are TRBV6-2 or TRBV6-3 and TRBJ2-7; a weak D match, TRBD1 (6 bases). The V and J ends lost 6 bases and 1 base respectively, with 16 bases between them. Germline V gene data show CDR1 as MNHEY and CDR2 as SVGEGT. This CDR3 has 15 amino acids.

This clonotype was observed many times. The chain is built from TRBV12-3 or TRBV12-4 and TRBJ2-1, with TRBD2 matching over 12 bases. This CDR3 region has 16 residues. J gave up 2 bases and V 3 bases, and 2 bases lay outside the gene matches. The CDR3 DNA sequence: TGTGCCAGCAGTTTCGGACTAGCGGGGACCTACAATGAGCAGTTCTTC. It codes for CASSFGLAGTYNEQFF.

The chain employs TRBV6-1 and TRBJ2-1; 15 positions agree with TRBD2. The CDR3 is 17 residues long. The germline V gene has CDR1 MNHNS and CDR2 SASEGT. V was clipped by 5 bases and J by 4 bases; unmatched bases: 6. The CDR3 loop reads CASSPGLAGGGYNEQFF. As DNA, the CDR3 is TGTGCCAGCAGTCCCGGACTAGCGGGAGGGGGTTACAATGAGCAGTTCTTC.

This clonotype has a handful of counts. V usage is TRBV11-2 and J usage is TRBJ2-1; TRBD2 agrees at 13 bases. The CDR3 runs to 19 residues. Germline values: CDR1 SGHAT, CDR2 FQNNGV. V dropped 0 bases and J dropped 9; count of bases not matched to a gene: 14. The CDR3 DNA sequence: TGTGCCAGCAGCTTAGATAGTATACCGGGACTAGCGGGGAGGGTTGAGCAGTTCTTC. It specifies CASSLDSIPGLAGRVEQFF.

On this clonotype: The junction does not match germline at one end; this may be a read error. The CDR3 loop reads CASSFLTQHNTGELCF. CDR3 nucleotide sequence: TGCGCCAGCAGCTTTCTGACACAACATAACACCGGGGAGCTGTGTTTT. The chain is built from TRBV5-1 and TRBJ2-2; a possible D gene is TRBD2 (5 bases). Per the germline V gene, CDR1 is SGHRS and CDR2 is YFSETQ. The CDR3 is 16 amino acids. Full variable domain (missing parts from reference TRBV5-1 and TRBJ2-2): KAGVTQTPRYLIKTRGQQVTLSCSPISGHRSVSWYQQTPGQGLQFLFEYFSETQRNKGNFPGRFSGRQFSNSRSEMNVSTLELGDSALYLCASSFLTQHNTGELCFGEGSRLTVL.

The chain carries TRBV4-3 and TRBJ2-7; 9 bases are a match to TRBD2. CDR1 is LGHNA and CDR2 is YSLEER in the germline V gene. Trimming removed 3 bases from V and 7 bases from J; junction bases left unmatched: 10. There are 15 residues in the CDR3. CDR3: CASSQGVAGEWEQYF. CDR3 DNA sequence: TGCGCCAGCAGCCAGGGAGTAGCGGGGGAATGGGAGCAGTACTTC.

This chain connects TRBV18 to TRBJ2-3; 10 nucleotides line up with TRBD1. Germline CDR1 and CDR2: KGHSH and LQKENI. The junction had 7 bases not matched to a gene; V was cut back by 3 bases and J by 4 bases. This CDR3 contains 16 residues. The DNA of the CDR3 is TGTGCCAGCTCACCCCGACAGGGGGCAGTATCAGATACGCAGTATTTT. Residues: CASSPRQGAVSDTQYF.

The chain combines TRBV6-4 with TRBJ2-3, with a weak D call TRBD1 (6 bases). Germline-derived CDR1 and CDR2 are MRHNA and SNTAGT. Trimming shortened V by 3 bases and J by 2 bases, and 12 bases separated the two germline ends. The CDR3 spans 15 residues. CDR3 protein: CASSERGWITDTQYF. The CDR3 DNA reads TGTGCCAGCAGTGAGAGGGGGTGGATCACAGATACGCAGTATTTT.

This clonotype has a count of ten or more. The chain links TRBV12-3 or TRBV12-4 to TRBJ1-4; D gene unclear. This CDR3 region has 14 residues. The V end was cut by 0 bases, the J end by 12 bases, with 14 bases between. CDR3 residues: CASSLAGRSGELFF. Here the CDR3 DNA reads TGTGCCAGCAGTTTAGCGGGGAGAAGTGGTGAACTGTTTTTT.

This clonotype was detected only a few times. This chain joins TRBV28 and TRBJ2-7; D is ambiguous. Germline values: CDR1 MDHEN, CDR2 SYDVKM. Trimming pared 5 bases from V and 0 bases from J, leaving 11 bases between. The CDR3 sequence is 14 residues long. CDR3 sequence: CASSPDTFSYEQYF. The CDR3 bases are TGTGCCAGCAGTCCCGACACGTTCTCCTACGAGCAGTACTTC. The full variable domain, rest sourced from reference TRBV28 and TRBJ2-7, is DVKVTQSSRYLVKRTGEKVFLECVQDMDHENMFWYRQDPGLGLRLIYFSYDVKMKEKGDIPEGYSVSREKKERFSLILESASTNQTSMYLCASSPDTFSYEQYFGPGTRLTVT.

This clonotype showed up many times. Here the CDR3 DNA reads TGTGCCAGCAGCCCCCTTGGGGGGCCCACCGGGGAGCTGTTTTTT. As protein: CASSPLGGPTGELFF. The chain has TRBV7-9 and TRBJ2-2, with D possibly being TRBD1 or TRBD2 (6 bases each). Germline assignment: CDR1 SEHNR and CDR2 FQNEAQ (reference sequence). The V and J ends lost 5 bases and 4 bases respectively, with 14 bases between them. This CDR3 is 15 amino acids long.